The rows below give T cell receptor beta chains drawn from one sample of a study of T cell responses to AZD1222 COVID-19 vaccine. Clones were read by immunoSEQ multiplex PCR, and TCRdb kept only the in-frame ones, dropping some. The sample lists roughly 99,000 clones, 89% occurring once. Sequencing used peripheral blood, obtained on day 0 of AZD1222 vaccination. The receptors were gathered from an adult in good health. Both conserved end residues are part of each CDR3. A D gene is named only where the DNA matches it firmly. The size field is filled for only some rows; it gives once, few, many or a size class.

13,-,-,TRBJ1-5,TRBV6-5,TGTGCCAGCAAGAGAAGTTTCGATCAGCCCCAGCATTTT,CASKRSFDQPQHF
14,TRBD2,-,TRBJ2-7,TRBV5-1,TGCGCCAGCAGCTTGAGCCTAGCGGCCTACGAGCAGTACTTC,CASSLSLAAYEQYF
13,TRBD2,-,TRBJ2-7,TRBV2,TGTGCCAGCAGTGAGGGACTAGCGGCCGAGCAGTACTTC,CASSEGLAAEQYF
15,TRBD1,-,TRBJ1-2,TRBV7-3,TGTGCCAGCAGCCCGGGACAGGGGGCACAGTATGGCTACACCTTC,CASSPGQGAQYGYTF
13,-,-,TRBJ1-2,TRBV6-5,TGTGCCAGCAGTTCCGGACAGAACTATGGCTACACCTTC,CASSSGQNYGYTF
17,-,-,TRBJ1-1,TRBV7-2,TGTGCCAGCAGCTTAGTTAGCCGCGGTCAGACGAACACTGAAGCTTTCTTT,CASSLVSRGQTNTEAFF
12,-,-,TRBJ2-1,TRBV7-3,TGTGCCAGCAGGGTGATCGGGAGTGAGCAGTTCTTC,CASRVIGSEQFF
16,TRBD2,-,TRBJ2-5,TRBV7-2,TGTGCCAGCAGCTTTCGACTAGCGGGAAGGGGGGAGACCCAGTACTTC,CASSFRLAGRGETQYF
15,TRBD1,once,TRBJ2-5,TRBV5-1,TGCGCCAGCAGCTTGCGAGACAGGGGACCAGAGACCCAGTACTTC,CASSLRDRGPETQYF
15,TRBD1,-,TRBJ1-4,TRBV5-1,TGCGCCAGCAAGAATCAGGGGGCTGTCGGTGAAAAACTGTTTTTT,CASKNQGAVGEKLFF
17,-,once,TRBJ2-2,TRBV4-3,TGCGCCAGCAGCCAAGAGTATCGGGTGAGAGCTACCGGGGAGCTGTTTTTT,CASSQEYRVRATGELFF
15,TRBD2,-,TRBJ2-5,TRBV19,TGTGCCAGTAAAGTCGCGGGAGGGATACAAGAGACCCAGTACTTC,CASKVAGGIQETQYF
13,TRBD1,-,TRBJ1-5,TRBV12-3/TRBV12-4,TGTGCCAGCAGTTTCGACAGGGGCCAGCCCCAGCATTTT,CASSFDRGQPQHF
15,-,-,TRBJ1-3,TRBV7-3,TGTGCCAGCAGCTTAAGCTCTGGCTCTGGAAACACCATATATTTT,CASSLSSGSGNTIYF
16,-,-,TRBJ1-1,TRBV15,TGTGCCACCAGCAGAGGGTACCGACAGGAGAACACTGAAGCTTTCTTT,CATSRGYRQENTEAFF
14,-,-,TRBJ2-5,TRBV7-9,TGTGCCAGCAGCCGAACGACTAGGGAAGAGACCCAGTACTTC,CASSRTTREETQYF
12,-,-,TRBJ1-4,TRBV5-1,TGCGCCAGCACTACGGGTAATGAAAAACTGTTTTTT,CASTTGNEKLFF
15,-,-,TRBJ1-5,TRBV19,TGTGCCAGTAGTGGCATGGGAAGGGGATATCAGCCCCAGCATTTT,CASSGMGRGYQPQHF
15,TRBD2,-,TRBJ2-1,TRBV11-2,TGTGCCAGCAGCACTATGGCTAGCGGATACAATGAGCAGTTCTTC,CASSTMASGYNEQFF
15,-,-,TRBJ2-7,TRBV11-1,TGTGCCAGCAGCTTGACGGCTAGTCTCATCCACGAGCAGTACTTC,CASSLTASLIHEQYF
14,-,-,TRBJ2-7,TRBV6-2/TRBV6-3,TGTGCCAGCAGTTACGGGGGAGTGACCTACGAGCAGTACTTC,CASSYGGVTYEQYF
16,TRBD1,-,TRBJ1-5,TRBV11-2,TGTGCCAGCAGCTCAGGGGGACAGGGGTTTGGACAGCCCCAGCATTTT,CASSSGGQGFGQPQHF
15,-,once,TRBJ2-3,TRBV15,TGTGCCACCAGCAGAGGTAGGGGAATTGAAGATACGCAGTATTTT,CATSRGRGIEDTQYF
15,TRBD1,-,TRBJ2-5,TRBV27,TGTGCCAGCAGTTCTGGACAGGGGAGAAGAGAGACCCAGTACTTC,CASSSGQGRRETQYF
15,TRBD1,-,TRBJ2-7,TRBV28,TGTGCCAGCAGCAAACCCGGGACAGGGGTCTACGAGCAGTACTTC,CASSKPGTGVYEQYF
13,-,once,TRBJ1-1,TRBV6-5,TGTGCCAGCAGCATCCGAGGGCCCACTGAAGCTTTCTTT,CASSIRGPTEAFF
15,TRBD1,once,TRBJ2-7,TRBV6-5,TGTGCCAGCAGTAGAGGACAGGGGAGGTCCTACGAGCAGTACTTC,CASSRGQGRSYEQYF
10,-,-,TRBJ2-1,TRBV7-9,TGTGCCAGCGGACTAAATGAGCAGTTCTTC,CASGLNEQFF
14,-,-,TRBJ1-4,TRBV9,TGTGCCAGCAGCGTCTCAGGGGCTAATGAAAAACTGTTTTTT,CASSVSGANEKLFF
14,-,-,TRBJ2-5,TRBV18,TGTGCCAGCTCACCACGAGGGGTCCAAGAGACCCAGTACTTC,CASSPRGVQETQYF
16,-,-,TRBJ1-6,TRBV6-5,TGTGCCAGCAGTTACGGAAGCGGCCACTATAATTCACCCCTCCACTTT,CASSYGSGHYNSPLHF
15,-,-,TRBJ1-1,TRBV7-2,TGTGCCAGCAGCTTAGACCCAGGCAGGTCCACTGAAGCTTTCTTT,CASSLDPGRSTEAFF
14,-,-,TRBJ2-7,TRBV7-3,TGTGCCAGCAGCTCGGGACCGCCCTCCTACGAGCAGTACTTC,CASSSGPPSYEQYF
15,-,-,TRBJ2-5,TRBV24-1,TGTGCCACCAGTGACCGTGTCGCGGGTCAAGAGACCCAGTACTTC,CATSDRVAGQETQYF
15,TRBD2,-,TRBJ2-7,TRBV5-1,TGCGCCAGCAGTAGAGGATCCGGGAGGGCCTACGAGCAGTACTTC,CASSRGSGRAYEQYF
13,-,-,TRBJ1-1,TRBV6-2/TRBV6-3,TGTGCCAGCAGTTACTCGGGGCTTACTGAAGCTTTCTTT,CASSYSGLTEAFF
19,-,-,TRBJ2-2,TRBV4-3,TGCGCCAGCAGCCGTTATCGGGCCCCCTCGGGAGCGGGCACCGGGGAGCTGTTTTTT,CASSRYRAPSGAGTGELFF
19,TRBD1,-,TRBJ2-6,TRBV29-1,TGCAGCGTTGTCAGCGCAACAGGGGGCAAACTCTCTGGGGCCAACGTCCTGACTTTC,CSVVSATGGKLSGANVLTF
17,TRBD2,-,TRBJ2-3,TRBV7-2,TGTGCCAGCAGCCCACGTATCAGGGCGGGAGCCGCAGATACGCAGTATTTT,CASSPRIRAGAADTQYF
14,-,-,TRBJ2-7,TRBV7-9,TGTGCCAGCACCTTGCCGGGCCAAACGTGGGAGCAGTACTTC,CASTLPGQTWEQYF
13,TRBD1,-,TRBJ1-4,TRBV19,TGTGCCAGTAGAGGGACAGCTAATGAAAAACTGTTTTTT,CASRGTANEKLFF
17,TRBD2,-,TRBJ2-3,TRBV14,TGTGCCAGCAGCCAGGGGACTAGCGGGAGAGGGCGAGATACGCAGTATTTT,CASSQGTSGRGRDTQYF